This TCR beta chain was observed in a study of chemoradiotherapy in HPV16-positive cancers. Assay: immunoSEQ multiplex PCR; the TCRdb copy retains only in-frame clones and omits some. The sample includes roughly 11,000 clones, around 80% seen only once; the top ten take about 2.1%. Samples were taken several times over chemoradiotherapy. The clonotype was recovered from a human donor with HPV-associated anogenital cancer. The biological material was taken from a patient who underwent chemoradiotherapy.

CDR3 loop: CAIRRLNEQFF. For the CDR3, the DNA is TGTGCCATCAGGAGGCTTAATGAGCAGTTCTTC. The chain employs TRBV10-3 and TRBJ2-1; D unresolved. Germline CDR1 is ENHRY and CDR2 is SYGVKD. Trimming took 6 bases from V and 7 from J, leaving 7 bases between them. This CDR3 is 11 amino acids long.